This T cell receptor beta chain was sequenced in a study of tumor and adjacent non-tumor tissue in lung cancer. On this clonotype itself: Its antigen is as yet unknown. The junction does not match germline at one end; this may be a read error.

Germline lookup yields CDR1 MDHEN and CDR2 SYDVKM. The CDR3 runs to 12 residues. TCRbeta libraries were built with three rounds of nested PCR, modified from ARM-PCR. Each CDR3 protein gets one entry after TCRdb re-called the multiplex PCR reads with MiXCR. The sample includes 100,000 or so distinct CDR3 sequences, more than 80% seen only once; the top ten take under 40%. The template was RNA from unsorted bulk tissue. Distant lung tissue was collected more than 3 cm away from the tumor edge. General study findings and limits: Tumor TCR diversity, when higher, was linked to shorter survival. Top 100 clones took a larger repertoire share in normal lung. Tumor tissue had significantly higher TCR diversity than normal lung.

This sequence joins TRBV28 and TRBJ2-1; D unresolved. This TCR came from a man between 60 and 70 years old with small cell lung cancer. Sequencing was carried out using distant non-tumor lung tissue. The chain's CDR3 is CTSSLYKTEQFF. The CDR3 DNA follows: TGTACCAGCAGTTTATATAAGACAGAGCAGTTCTTC.